This T cell receptor (beta chain) is drawn from a study of shared clonotypes between healthy human individuals. TCRdb's copy holds only in-frame clones and misses some; the assay was immunoSEQ multiplex PCR. The table records around 2.3 million clones, under 97% of them present only once. Remarks on this clone: Its specificity is not known.

Points from the study as a whole: A limitation of the genetic and exposure-history diversity represented arose from few donors.

The ends were cut back, 5 bases at V and 3 bases at J, with 17 bases in the middle. The CDR3 runs 15 residues. The germline V gene has CDR1 MNHEY and CDR2 SMNVEV (reference sequence). Input material: naive CD4+ T cells sorted from blood. The subset here: CD45RA+ positively selected. The chain joins TRBV27 to TRBJ2-7, with D maybe TRBD2 (5 bases). The sequence was collected from a man aged 18 to 29 in good health. The CDR3 spells CASSAAGIKYYEQYF. CDR3 in DNA: TGTGCCAGCAGTGCCGCCGGGATTAAATACTACGAGCAGTACTTC.